These T cell receptor beta chains were read from a single sample in a study of preoperative IRX-2 immunotherapy in early breast cancer. Some clones are missing from TCRdb's copy, which holds only in-frame ones; the method was immunoSEQ multiplex PCR. This sample carries 90,000 to 100,000 clones, 86% of them seen once, and the ten largest clones take under 2.5%. Sample: tumor tissue, taken after IRX-2 immunotherapy. The receptors originated from a human donor with breast cancer. CDR3s include the opening cysteine and the closing phenylalanine or tryptophan. A D gene is named only where the DNA matches it firmly. The size of a clone is reported for some rows only, either as once, few or many, or as a class for expanded clones.

clone size: NA; CDR3 length: 13; V gene: TRBV28; J gene: TRBJ1-1; D gene: NA; CDR3 DNA: TGTGCCAGCAGTTTACGGGGATGGGGTGAAGCTTTCTTT; CDR3 protein: CASSLRGWGEAFF
clone size: NA; CDR3 length: 13; V gene: TRBV6-8; J gene: TRBJ2-5; D gene: NA; CDR3 DNA: TGTGCCATCGCGGACTCCCCACCAGAGACCCAGTACTTC; CDR3 protein: CAIADSPPETQYF
clone size: NA; CDR3 length: 17; V gene: TRBV5-1; J gene: TRBJ2-3; D gene: TRBD2; CDR3 DNA: TGCGCCAGCAACATTGGGACTAGCGGGCCAAGCACAGATACGCAGTATTTT; CDR3 protein: CASNIGTSGPSTDTQYF
clone size: NA; CDR3 length: 12; V gene: TRBV30; J gene: TRBJ2-7; D gene: NA; CDR3 DNA: TGTGCCTGGTCCTCGGGGAACGTGGGGCAGTACTTC; CDR3 protein: CAWSSGNVGQYF
clone size: NA; CDR3 length: 14; V gene: TRBV7-7; J gene: TRBJ1-1; D gene: NA; CDR3 DNA: TGTGCCAGCAGCTGGGGCAGGCCGAACACTGAAGCTTTCTTT; CDR3 protein: CASSWGRPNTEAFF
clone size: NA; CDR3 length: 15; V gene: TRBV5-1; J gene: TRBJ1-4; D gene: TRBD1; CDR3 DNA: TGCGCCAGCAGCTTTGACAGGGCCACTTTTGAAAAACTGTTTTTT; CDR3 protein: CASSFDRATFEKLFF
clone size: NA; CDR3 length: 14; V gene: TRBV5-1; J gene: TRBJ2-1; D gene: NA; CDR3 DNA: TGCGCCAGCAGCCCGCTGGTAGGAACAAATGAGCAGTTCTTC; CDR3 protein: CASSPLVGTNEQFF
clone size: NA; CDR3 length: 12; V gene: TRBV30; J gene: TRBJ1-2; D gene: NA; CDR3 DNA: TGTGCCTGGAGGGGGGCAGGGAATGGCTACACCTTC; CDR3 protein: CAWRGAGNGYTF
clone size: NA; CDR3 length: 16; V gene: TRBV18; J gene: TRBJ1-3; D gene: TRBD1; CDR3 DNA: TGTGCCAGCTCACCACCAACAGGGGCGGGAGGAAACACCATATATTTT; CDR3 protein: CASSPPTGAGGNTIYF
clone size: few; CDR3 length: 15; V gene: TRBV7-8; J gene: TRBJ1-4; D gene: NA; CDR3 DNA: TGTGCCAGCAGCTTAGGGCAGGTATTTGATGAAAAACTGTTTTTT; CDR3 protein: CASSLGQVFDEKLFF
clone size: NA; CDR3 length: 15; V gene: TRBV7-1; J gene: TRBJ2-2; D gene: NA; CDR3 DNA: TGTGCCAGCCTTTCCGGGACACCGAACACCGGGGAGCTGTTTTTT; CDR3 protein: CASLSGTPNTGELFF
clone size: NA; CDR3 length: 15; V gene: TRBV11-3; J gene: TRBJ2-2; D gene: NA; CDR3 DNA: TGTGCCAGCAGCTTGCAGGGGAGTGGCACCGGGGAGCTGTTTTTT; CDR3 protein: CASSLQGSGTGELFF
clone size: NA; CDR3 length: 13; V gene: TRBV28; J gene: TRBJ1-2; D gene: NA; CDR3 DNA: TGTGCCAGCAGCCAACAGTTTGTTCCCGGCTACACCTTC; CDR3 protein: CASSQQFVPGYTF
clone size: NA; CDR3 length: 13; V gene: TRBV19; J gene: TRBJ1-1; D gene: TRBD1; CDR3 DNA: TGTGCCAGTAGAGAAACAGGACAGGCTGAAGCTTTCTTT; CDR3 protein: CASRETGQAEAFF
clone size: NA; CDR3 length: 15; V gene: TRBV11-3; J gene: TRBJ2-7; D gene: TRBD1; CDR3 DNA: TGTGCCAGCAGCTTGCAGGGGACAGGGACCGGCGAGCAGTACTTC; CDR3 protein: CASSLQGTGTGEQYF
clone size: NA; CDR3 length: 14; V gene: TRBV19; J gene: TRBJ1-3; D gene: TRBD1; CDR3 DNA: TGTGCCAGTAGCCCGGGACAGGGATCCAACACCATATATTTT; CDR3 protein: CASSPGQGSNTIYF
clone size: NA; CDR3 length: 16; V gene: TRBV11-3; J gene: TRBJ1-2; D gene: TRBD1; CDR3 DNA: TGTGCCAGCAGGCGTACCGGACAGGTGGCTTCGAGTGGCTACACCTTC; CDR3 protein: CASRRTGQVASSGYTF
clone size: NA; CDR3 length: 17; V gene: TRBV18; J gene: TRBJ2-5; D gene: TRBD2; CDR3 DNA: TGTGCCAGCTCACTTGGACTAGCGGGAGGGCTTGGAGAGACCCAGTACTTC; CDR3 protein: CASSLGLAGGLGETQYF
clone size: NA; CDR3 length: 14; V gene: TRBV30; J gene: TRBJ1-3; D gene: TRBD1; CDR3 DNA: TGTGCCTTATACCAGGGGGCTCTTGGAAACACCATATATTTT; CDR3 protein: CALYQGALGNTIYF
clone size: NA; CDR3 length: 15; V gene: TRBV18; J gene: TRBJ1-2; D gene: TRBD1; CDR3 DNA: TGTGCCAGCTCACCACCGGCGGAGGGGGCAGGTGGCTACACCTTC; CDR3 protein: CASSPPAEGAGGYTF
clone size: NA; CDR3 length: 15; V gene: TRBV29-1; J gene: TRBJ2-7; D gene: NA; CDR3 DNA: TGCAGCGTTGAGATCCCGGGGACCTACTCCTACGAGCAGTACTTC; CDR3 protein: CSVEIPGTYSYEQYF
clone size: few; CDR3 length: 16; V gene: TRBV11-3; J gene: TRBJ1-1; D gene: NA; CDR3 DNA: TGTGCCAGCAGCCACCTACAGACGGGACAGAACACTGAAGCTTTCTTT; CDR3 protein: CASSHLQTGQNTEAFF
clone size: NA; CDR3 length: 13; V gene: TRBV19; J gene: TRBJ1-1; D gene: NA; CDR3 DNA: TGTGCCAGTAGTGGCGCGGGGAAGGGTGAAGCTTTCTTT; CDR3 protein: CASSGAGKGEAFF
clone size: NA; CDR3 length: 12; V gene: TRBV14; J gene: TRBJ2-2; D gene: NA; CDR3 DNA: TGTGCCAGCAGCCGTACCACCGGGGAGCTGTTTTTT; CDR3 protein: CASSRTTGELFF
clone size: NA; CDR3 length: 16; V gene: TRBV1; J gene: TRBJ2-3; D gene: NA; CDR3 DNA: TGCGCCAGCAGCCCTTACTTGGGTAGCGGGACCGATACGCAGTATTTT; CDR3 protein: CASSPYLGSGTDTQYF
clone size: NA; CDR3 length: 13; V gene: TRBV7-1; J gene: TRBJ1-2; D gene: TRBD1; CDR3 DNA: TGTGCCAGCAGCTCCGACAGGGTAGGTGGCTACACCTTC; CDR3 protein: CASSSDRVGGYTF
clone size: NA; CDR3 length: 11; V gene: TRBV30; J gene: TRBJ2-7; D gene: NA; CDR3 DNA: TGTGCCTGGACGGACAGCTACGAGCAGTACTTC; CDR3 protein: CAWTDSYEQYF
clone size: NA; CDR3 length: 12; V gene: TRBV18; J gene: TRBJ1-3; D gene: NA; CDR3 DNA: TGTGCCAGCTCACCGCCTGGAAACACCATATATTTT; CDR3 protein: CASSPPGNTIYF
clone size: NA; CDR3 length: 13; V gene: TRBV6-8; J gene: TRBJ2-7; D gene: NA; CDR3 DNA: TGTGCCATCACCCTGGGGGCATCCTACGAGCAGTACTTC; CDR3 protein: CAITLGASYEQYF
clone size: NA; CDR3 length: 15; V gene: TRBV19; J gene: TRBJ2-6; D gene: TRBD1; CDR3 DNA: TGTGCCAGTAGCGACGACAGGGGAGGGGCCAACGTCCTGACTTTC; CDR3 protein: CASSDDRGGANVLTF
clone size: NA; CDR3 length: 14; V gene: TRBV28; J gene: TRBJ2-3; D gene: TRBD2; CDR3 DNA: TGTGCCAGCGATTCTCAGCGGGACGGAGATACGCAGTATTTT; CDR3 protein: CASDSQRDGDTQYF
clone size: NA; CDR3 length: 15; V gene: TRBV5-1; J gene: TRBJ1-1; D gene: NA; CDR3 DNA: TGCGCCAGCAGCTTCGGTGACAGCATGAACACTGAAGCTTTCTTT; CDR3 protein: CASSFGDSMNTEAFF
clone size: NA; CDR3 length: 13; V gene: TRBV6-8; J gene: TRBJ1-5; D gene: NA; CDR3 DNA: TGTGCCAGCAGTTACTCGACCGATCAGCCCCAGCATTTT; CDR3 protein: CASSYSTDQPQHF
clone size: few; CDR3 length: 14; V gene: TRBV6-8; J gene: TRBJ2-1; D gene: TRBD1; CDR3 DNA: TGTGCCAGCAGTTACTCGAGGGGGCTCAATGAGCAGTTCTTC; CDR3 protein: CASSYSRGLNEQFF
clone size: NA; CDR3 length: 15; V gene: TRBV19; J gene: TRBJ1-2; D gene: NA; CDR3 DNA: TGTGCCAGTAGTATGATGGGCGGAGGAGTCGGAGGCTACACCTTC; CDR3 protein: CASSMMGGGVGGYTF
clone size: once; CDR3 length: 16; V gene: TRBV28; J gene: TRBJ2-7; D gene: TRBD1; CDR3 DNA: TGTGCCAGCAGTCCCCTAGGACAGGGGGGCTCCTACGAGCAGTACTTC; CDR3 protein: CASSPLGQGGSYEQYF
clone size: NA; CDR3 length: 15; V gene: TRBV11-3; J gene: TRBJ1-3; D gene: TRBD1; CDR3 DNA: TGTGCCAGCAGCGTAGACAGGGAGGCTGGAAACACCATATATTTT; CDR3 protein: CASSVDREAGNTIYF
clone size: NA; CDR3 length: 14; V gene: TRBV6-8; J gene: TRBJ1-4; D gene: TRBD1; CDR3 DNA: TGTGCCAGCAGTTTCACAGGGGGTAATGAAAAACTGTTTTTT; CDR3 protein: CASSFTGGNEKLFF
clone size: once; CDR3 length: 16; V gene: TRBV28; J gene: TRBJ1-2; D gene: TRBD1; CDR3 DNA: TGTGCCAGCAGTTTATTGGGGACAGGAGCTAACTATGGCTACACCTTC; CDR3 protein: CASSLLGTGANYGYTF
clone size: once; CDR3 length: 15; V gene: TRBV6-8; J gene: TRBJ1-1; D gene: TRBD1; CDR3 DNA: TGTGCCAGCAGGAAGCAGGGGGCAGTCGGAACTGAAGCTTTCTTT; CDR3 protein: CASRKQGAVGTEAFF
clone size: few; CDR3 length: 13; V gene: TRBV6-8; J gene: TRBJ1-5; D gene: NA; CDR3 DNA: TGTGCCTATGCTAGGGGTAGCAATCAGCCCCAGCATTTT; CDR3 protein: CAYARGSNQPQHF
clone size: NA; CDR3 length: 13; V gene: TRBV6-8; J gene: TRBJ2-7; D gene: NA; CDR3 DNA: TGTGCCAGCACCGTGGTTTGGGGCTACGAGCAGTACTTC; CDR3 protein: CASTVVWGYEQYF
clone size: once; CDR3 length: 13; V gene: TRBV18; J gene: TRBJ1-1; D gene: NA; CDR3 DNA: TGTGCCGGGGCGAGGGGGTTGAACACTGAAGCTTTCTTT; CDR3 protein: CAGARGLNTEAFF
clone size: once; CDR3 length: 14; V gene: TRBV5-1; J gene: TRBJ1-1; D gene: TRBD1; CDR3 DNA: TGCGCCAGCAGCTTGGAGGGGGCGGTCACTGAAGCTTTCTTT; CDR3 protein: CASSLEGAVTEAFF
clone size: NA; CDR3 length: 17; V gene: TRBV30; J gene: TRBJ1-2; D gene: NA; CDR3 DNA: TGTGCCTGGAGTGGTGAGAGGCGCGAATCCTTGGACTATGGCTACACCTTC; CDR3 protein: CAWSGERRESLDYGYTF
clone size: NA; CDR3 length: 15; V gene: TRBV6-8; J gene: TRBJ1-5; D gene: TRBD1; CDR3 DNA: TGTGCCAGCAGTCTAAGAGGACAGGGACATCAGCCCCAGCATTTT; CDR3 protein: CASSLRGQGHQPQHF
clone size: NA; CDR3 length: 13; V gene: TRBV7-1; J gene: TRBJ2-5; D gene: TRBD1; CDR3 DNA: TGTGCCAGCAGCTCGGACAGGGGAGAGACCCAGTACTTC; CDR3 protein: CASSSDRGETQYF
clone size: few; CDR3 length: 13; V gene: TRBV1; J gene: TRBJ1-1; D gene: NA; CDR3 DNA: TGCGCCAGCAGCCAAGGGAGACAGATCGAAGCTTTCTTT; CDR3 protein: CASSQGRQIEAFF